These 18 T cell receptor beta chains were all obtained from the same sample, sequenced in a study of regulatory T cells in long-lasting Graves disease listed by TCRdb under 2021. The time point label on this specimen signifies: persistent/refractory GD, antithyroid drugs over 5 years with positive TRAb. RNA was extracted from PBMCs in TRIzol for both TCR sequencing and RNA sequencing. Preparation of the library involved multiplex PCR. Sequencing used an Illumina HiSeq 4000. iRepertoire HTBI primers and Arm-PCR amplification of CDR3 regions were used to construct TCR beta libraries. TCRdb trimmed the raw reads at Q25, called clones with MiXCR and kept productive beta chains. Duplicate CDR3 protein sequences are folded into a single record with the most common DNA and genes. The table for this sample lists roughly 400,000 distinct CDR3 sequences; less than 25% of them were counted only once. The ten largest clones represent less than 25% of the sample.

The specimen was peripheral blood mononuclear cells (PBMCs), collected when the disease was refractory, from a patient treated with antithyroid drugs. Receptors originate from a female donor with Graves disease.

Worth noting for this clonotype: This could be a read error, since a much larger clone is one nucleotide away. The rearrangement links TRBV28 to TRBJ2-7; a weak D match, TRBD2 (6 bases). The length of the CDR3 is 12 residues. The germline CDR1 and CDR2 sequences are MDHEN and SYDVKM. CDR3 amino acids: CASTRDSYGQYF. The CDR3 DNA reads TGTGCCAGCACCCGGGACTCCTACGGGCAGTACTTC.

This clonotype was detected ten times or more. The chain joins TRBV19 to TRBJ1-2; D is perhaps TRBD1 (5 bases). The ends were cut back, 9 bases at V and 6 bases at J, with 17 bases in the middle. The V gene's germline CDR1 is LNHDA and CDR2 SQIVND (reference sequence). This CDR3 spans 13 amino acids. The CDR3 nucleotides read TGTGCCAGCCATATAGGGACGAGCGATGGCTACACCTTC. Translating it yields CASHIGTSDGYTF.

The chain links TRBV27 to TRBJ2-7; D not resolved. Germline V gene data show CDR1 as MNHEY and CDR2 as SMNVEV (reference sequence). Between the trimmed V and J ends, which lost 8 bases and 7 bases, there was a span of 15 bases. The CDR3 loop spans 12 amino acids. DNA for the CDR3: TGTGCCAGCTGGTCGTGGAAGCAGGAGCAGTACTTC. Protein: CASWSWKQEQYF.

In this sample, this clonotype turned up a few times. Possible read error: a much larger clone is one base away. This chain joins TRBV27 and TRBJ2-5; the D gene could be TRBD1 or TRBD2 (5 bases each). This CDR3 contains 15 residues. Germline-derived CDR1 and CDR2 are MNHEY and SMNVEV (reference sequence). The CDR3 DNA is TGTGCCAGCAGTTTAGGGGCGAGCGGCCAAGAGATCCAGTACTTC. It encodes CASSLGASGQEIQYF.

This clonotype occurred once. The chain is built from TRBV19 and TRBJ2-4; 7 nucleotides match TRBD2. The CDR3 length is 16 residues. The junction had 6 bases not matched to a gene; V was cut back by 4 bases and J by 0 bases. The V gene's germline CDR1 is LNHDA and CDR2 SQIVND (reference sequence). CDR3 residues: CASSKWSGVAKNIQYF. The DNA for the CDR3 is TGTGCCAGTAGTAAGTGGAGCGGGGTAGCCAAAAACATTCAGTACTTC.

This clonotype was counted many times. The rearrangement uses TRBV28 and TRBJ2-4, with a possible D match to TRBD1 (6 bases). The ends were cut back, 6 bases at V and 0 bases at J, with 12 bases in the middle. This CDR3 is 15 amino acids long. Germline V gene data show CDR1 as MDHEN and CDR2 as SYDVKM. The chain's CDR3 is CASSTDRLAKNIQYF. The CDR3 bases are TGTGCCAGCAGCACTGACAGGCTAGCCAAAAACATTCAGTACTTC.

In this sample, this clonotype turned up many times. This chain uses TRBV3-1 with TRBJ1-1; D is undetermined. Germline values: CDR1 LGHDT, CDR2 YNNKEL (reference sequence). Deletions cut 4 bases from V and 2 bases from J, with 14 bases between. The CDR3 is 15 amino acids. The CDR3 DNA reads TGTGCCAGCAGCCCCGGGTCCACCTATAACACTGAAGCTTTCTTT. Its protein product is CASSPGSTYNTEAFF. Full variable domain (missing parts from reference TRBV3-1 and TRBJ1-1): DTAVSQTPKYLVTQMGNDKSIKCEQNLGHDTMYWYKQDSKKFLKIMFSYNNKELIINETVPNRFSPKSPDKAHLNLHINSLELGDSAVYFCASSPGSTYNTEAFFGQGTRLTVV.

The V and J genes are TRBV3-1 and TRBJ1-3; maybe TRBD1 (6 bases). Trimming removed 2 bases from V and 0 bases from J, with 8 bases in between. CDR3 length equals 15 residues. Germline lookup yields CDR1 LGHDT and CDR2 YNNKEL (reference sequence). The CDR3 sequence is CASSQPGVSGNTIYF. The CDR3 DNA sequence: TGTGCCAGCAGCCAACCAGGGGTCTCTGGAAACACCATATATTTT. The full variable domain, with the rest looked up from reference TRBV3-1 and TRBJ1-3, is DTAVSQTPKYLVTQMGNDKSIKCEQNLGHDTMYWYKQDSKKFLKIMFSYNNKELIINETVPNRFSPKSPDKAHLNLHINSLELGDSAVYFCASSQPGVSGNTIYFGEGSWLTVV.

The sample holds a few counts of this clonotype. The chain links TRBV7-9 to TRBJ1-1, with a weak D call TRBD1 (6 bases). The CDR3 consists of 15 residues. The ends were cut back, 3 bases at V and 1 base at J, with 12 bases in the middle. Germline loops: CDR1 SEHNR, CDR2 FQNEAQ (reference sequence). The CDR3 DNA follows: TGTGCCAGCAGCTTCGATGACAGGAAGAACACTGAAGCTTTCTTT. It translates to CASSFDDRKNTEAFF.

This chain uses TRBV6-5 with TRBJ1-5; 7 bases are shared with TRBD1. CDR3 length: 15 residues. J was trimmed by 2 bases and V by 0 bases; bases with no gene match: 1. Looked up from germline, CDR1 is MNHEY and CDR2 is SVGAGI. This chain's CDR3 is CASSYSGQGNQPQHF. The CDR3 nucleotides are TGTGCCAGCAGTTACTCCGGACAGGGCAATCAGCCCCAGCATTTT.

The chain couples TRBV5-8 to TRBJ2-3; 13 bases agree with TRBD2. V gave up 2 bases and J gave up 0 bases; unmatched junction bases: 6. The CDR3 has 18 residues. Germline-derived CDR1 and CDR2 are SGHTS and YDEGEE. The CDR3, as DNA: TGTGCCAGCAGCTTCGTGGGACTAGCGGGACCTAGCACAGATACGCAGTATTTT. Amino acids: CASSFVGLAGPSTDTQYF.

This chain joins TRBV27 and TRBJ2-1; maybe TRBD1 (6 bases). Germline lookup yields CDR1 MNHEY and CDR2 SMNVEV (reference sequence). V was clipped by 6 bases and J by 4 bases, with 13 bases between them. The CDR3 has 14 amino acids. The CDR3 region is CASSQRQVYNEQFF. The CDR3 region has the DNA TGTGCCAGCAGCCAACGACAGGTGTACAATGAGCAGTTCTTC.

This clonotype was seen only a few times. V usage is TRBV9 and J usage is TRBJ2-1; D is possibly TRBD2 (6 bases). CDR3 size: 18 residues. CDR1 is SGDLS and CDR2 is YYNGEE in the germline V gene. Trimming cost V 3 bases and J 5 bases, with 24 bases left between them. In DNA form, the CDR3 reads TGTGCCAGCAGCGAGTTCGGGACTCAAAGTACGGCTAACAATGAGCAGTTCTTC. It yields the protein CASSEFGTQSTANNEQFF. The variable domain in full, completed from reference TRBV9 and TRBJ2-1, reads DSGVTQTPKHLITATGQRVTLRCSPRSGDLSVYWYQQSLDQGLQFLIQYYNGEERAKGNILERFSAQQFPDLHSELNLSSLELGDSALYFCASSEFGTQSTANNEQFFGPGTRLTVL.

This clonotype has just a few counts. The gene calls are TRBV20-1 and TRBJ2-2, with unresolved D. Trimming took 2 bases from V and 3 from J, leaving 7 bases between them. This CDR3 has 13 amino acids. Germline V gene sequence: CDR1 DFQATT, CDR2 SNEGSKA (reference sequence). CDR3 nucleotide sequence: TGCAGTGCTAGAAGCCTGGACACCGGGGAGCTGTTTTTT. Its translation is CSARSLDTGELFF.

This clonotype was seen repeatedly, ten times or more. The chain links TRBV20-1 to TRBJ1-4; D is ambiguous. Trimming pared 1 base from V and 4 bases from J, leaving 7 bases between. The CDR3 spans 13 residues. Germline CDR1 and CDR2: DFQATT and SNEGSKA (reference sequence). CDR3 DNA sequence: TGCAGTGCTAGAGGACCGTTTAATGAAAAACTGTTTTTT. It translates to CSARGPFNEKLFF.

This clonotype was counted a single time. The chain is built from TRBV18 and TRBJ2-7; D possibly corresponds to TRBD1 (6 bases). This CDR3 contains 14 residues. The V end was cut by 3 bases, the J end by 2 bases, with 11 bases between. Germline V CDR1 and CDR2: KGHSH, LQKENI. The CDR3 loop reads CASSPTDSPYEQYF. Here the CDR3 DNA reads TGTGCCAGCTCACCTACGGACAGCCCCTACGAGCAGTACTTC.

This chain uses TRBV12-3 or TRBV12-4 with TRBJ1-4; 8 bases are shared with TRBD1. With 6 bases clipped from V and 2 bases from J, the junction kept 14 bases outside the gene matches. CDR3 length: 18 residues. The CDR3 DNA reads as TGTGCCAGCAGCCCCCGGGACAGGAGTGTTTCGACTAATGAAAAACTGTTTTTT. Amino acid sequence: CASSPRDRSVSTNEKLFF.

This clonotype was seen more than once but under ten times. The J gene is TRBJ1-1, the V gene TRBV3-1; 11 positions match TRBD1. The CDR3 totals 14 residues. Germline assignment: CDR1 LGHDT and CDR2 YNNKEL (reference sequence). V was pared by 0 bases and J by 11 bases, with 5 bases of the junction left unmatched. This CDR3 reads CASSQDGQGADAFF. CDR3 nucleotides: TGTGCCAGCAGCCAAGATGGACAGGGGGCGGATGCTTTCTTT.